This TCR beta chain originates from a study of shared clonotypes between healthy human individuals. The overall study: Per donor, CD8 memory used one plate, CD8 naive used two, CD4 memory used three and CD4 naive used three.

Partitioning of CD4+ cells yielded a CD45RA+ naive subset and a CD45RA-negative memory subset. Notes on the study in general: Clonotypes which were not shared had lower generation probabilities than clonotypes that all four donors shared.

As for this clone: As yet, its antigen is unknown.

Germline loops: CDR1 SGHAT, CDR2 FQNNGV. The CDR3 has 14 amino acids. Trimming removed 5 bases from V and 2 bases from J, with 13 bases in between. Deep-level assay runs were performed. Clones were sequenced by immunoSEQ multiplex PCR, and TCRdb holds only the in-frame ones, with some missing. This table has 900,000 to 1,200,000 clones, more than 75% appearing once. This chain joins TRBV11-2 and TRBJ2-7, with unresolved D. Sequencing was carried out using memory CD4+ T cells from PBMCs. Subset in this sample: CD45RA-negative fraction. This sequence originates from a man in his late teens or twenties in good health. Some clones in this sample may be carry-over from other donors' samples. The CDR3 loop reads CASSPDIVPYEQYF. For the CDR3, the DNA is TGTGCCAGCAGCCCCGACATAGTCCCCTACGAGCAGTACTTC.